This T cell receptor beta chain is drawn from a study of blood T cells in healthy people across ages. Study-level results: Whereas aged donors had fewer naive CD4+ cells, long-lived donors had more of them and higher diversity.

Sample donors were healthy Caucasian individuals that came from Russia, aged roughly 6 to 100. The second PCR ran roughly 6 to 11 cycles with a sample-barcoded 5' primer and J-beta primers. TCRdb re-called the 5' RACE reads with MiXCR, one entry per CDR3 protein. The data hold roughly 790,000 distinct CDR3 sequences, with roughly 41% observed a single time. The CDR3 runs to 15 residues. Germline CDR1 and CDR2: SGDLS and YYNGEE. Trimming cost V 1 base and J 0 bases, with 11 bases left between them. Worth noting for this clonotype: Its antigen is currently unknown.

The source material was blood. This TCR came from a woman aged 60-75 years in good health. The chain employs TRBV9 and TRBJ2-7, with a weak D call TRBD2 (6 bases). The DNA for the CDR3 is TGTGCCAGCAGCGTATTTGGGAGGTACTCCTACGAGCAGTACTTC. Translated: CASSVFGRYSYEQYF.